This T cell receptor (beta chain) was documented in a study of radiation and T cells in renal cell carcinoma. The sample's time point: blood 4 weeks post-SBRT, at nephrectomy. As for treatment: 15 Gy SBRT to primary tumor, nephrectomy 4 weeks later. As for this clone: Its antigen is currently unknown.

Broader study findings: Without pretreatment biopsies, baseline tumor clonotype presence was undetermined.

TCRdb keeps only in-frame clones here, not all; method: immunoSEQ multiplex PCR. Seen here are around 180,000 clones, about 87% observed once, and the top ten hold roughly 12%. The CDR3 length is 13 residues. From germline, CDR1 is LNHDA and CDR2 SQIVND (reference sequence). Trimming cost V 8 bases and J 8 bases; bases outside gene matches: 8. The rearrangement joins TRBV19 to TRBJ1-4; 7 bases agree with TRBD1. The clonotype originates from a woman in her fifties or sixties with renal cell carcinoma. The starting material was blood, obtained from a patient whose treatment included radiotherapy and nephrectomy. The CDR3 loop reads CASATGVGEKLFF. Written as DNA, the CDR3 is TGTGCCAGTGCCACAGGGGTAGGCGAAAAACTGTTTTTT.